These 6 T cell receptor beta chains originate from one sample sequenced in a study of blood T cell repertoires in COVID-19. Assay used: immunoSEQ multiplex PCR; TCRdb lists only in-frame clones, some missing. The table has some 260,000 clones, around 80% seen once; the top ten hold around 4.1%. Specimen: PBMCs or T cells enriched from blood (not recorded which). The source of these receptors is a man aged 30 to 45 with acute COVID-19.

The chain recombines TRBV5-4 with TRBJ2-4; TRBD1 might be the D (5 bases). Germline CDR1 SGHNT, CDR2 YYREEE (reference sequence). V was cut by 4 bases and J by 0 bases, with 17 bases left in between. The CDR3 runs to 17 residues. The CDR3 nucleotides read TGTGCCAGCAGCCCGGACAAGGGTTTGCTAGCCAAAAACATTCAGTACTTC. Its protein product is CASSPDKGLLAKNIQYF. The variable domain in full, with the rest retrieved from reference TRBV5-4 and TRBJ2-4, is ETGVTQSPTHLIKTRGQQVTLRCSSQSGHNTVSWYQQALGQGPQFIFQYYREEENGRGNFPPRFSGLQFPNYSSELNVNALELDDSALYLCASSPDKGLLAKNIQYFGAGTRLSVL.

The chain carries TRBV7-8 and TRBJ2-1; the D gene is possibly TRBD1 (6 bases). Germline CDR1 and CDR2: SGHVS and FQNEAQ. V was pared by 6 bases and J by 0 bases, with 12 bases between. There are 15 residues in the CDR3. The CDR3: CASRPTGRSYNEQFF. Here the CDR3 DNA reads TGTGCCAGCAGACCGACAGGTCGCTCCTACAATGAGCAGTTCTTC.

This chain connects TRBV9 to TRBJ2-4, with 12 nucleotides matching TRBD2. Germline V gene lookup returns CDR1 SGDLS and CDR2 YYNGEE. The CDR3 sequence is 14 residues long. The V gene end was trimmed by 4 bases and the J gene end by 7 bases; junction bases not matched to a gene: 3. The CDR3 region has the DNA TGTGCCAGCAGCCCTAGCGGGAGGGCCAACATTCAGTACTTC. Protein sequence: CASSPSGRANIQYF.

This sequence joins TRBV27 and TRBJ2-3; 9 bases are a match to TRBD2. After removal of 7 bases from V and 4 bases from J, the junction contained 6 bases not matched to a gene. The germline V gene encodes CDR1 MNHEY and CDR2 SMNVEV (reference sequence). This CDR3 comprises 14 residues. CDR3 sequence reads: CASMFEREADTQYF. DNA for the CDR3: TGTGCCAGCATGTTCGAGCGGGAGGCAGATACGCAGTATTTT.

This clone was counted only a few times. V usage is TRBV6-5 and J usage is TRBJ2-2, with D tentatively TRBD1 (8 bases). The CDR3 contains 15 residues. The V end was cut by 7 bases, the J end by 5 bases, with 17 bases between. The germline V gene encodes CDR1 MNHEY and CDR2 SVGAGI. CDR3 bases: TGTGCCAGCACGCGGGGGACAGGAGGAACCGGGGAGCTGTTTTTT. It is translated as CASTRGTGGTGELFF.

The rearrangement uses TRBV6-5 and TRBJ2-1; 9 bases map to TRBD2. The CDR3 consists of 16 residues. J lost 5 bases, V lost 2 bases, and 7 bases had no gene match. From germline, CDR1 is MNHEY and CDR2 SVGAGI. The CDR3 DNA reads TGTGCCAGCAGTTACCTTAGCGGGAGTTCCAACAATGAGCAGTTCTTC. Translating gives CASSYLSGSSNNEQFF.